This T cell receptor beta chain emerged from a study of T cells after yellow fever vaccination. Study-level points and caveats: Reappearance after the booster was seen for most primary-vaccination clones, at about 95% CD4 and around 90% CD8.

Universal primer sites and UMIs were introduced during 5'RACE template-switching synthesis of TCR cDNA. In TCRdb, the 5' RACE reads were re-called with MiXCR into one record per CDR3 protein. The sample consists of 400,000 or so distinct CDR3 sequences, 11% of them appearing once. About this clonotype itself: The antigen is not known.

V dropped 0 bases and J dropped 3 bases, with 9 bases sitting between them. The CDR3 is 15 amino acids. The germline V gene has CDR1 MNHEY and CDR2 SMNVEV (reference sequence). This chain connects TRBV27 to TRBJ1-5; D not resolved. The sample in question was PBMCs, obtained on the day of the first yellow fever vaccination. The receptor was isolated from a man between 18 and 35 years old who received the YFV17D yellow fever vaccine. The CDR3 coding sequence is TGTGCCAGCAGTTTATCCCGCTTTCACAATCAGCCCCAGCATTTT. The encoded protein is CASSLSRFHNQPQHF.